Presented here are 14 T cell receptor beta chains from one specimen sequenced in a study of cytomegalovirus exposure and HLA in healthy donors. It was with 60 Vbeta and 13 Jbeta primers that the PCR ran. Data came from immunoSEQ multiplex PCR; TCRdb stores just in-frame clones and leaves some out. Found here are approximately 140,000 clones, about 78% of them singletons; the top ten hold 2.8%. The sequencing input was PBMCs. The source of these receptors is a male donor in good health and CMV-seronegative.

In its sample, this clone was seen a few times. The rearrangement links TRBV5-5 to TRBJ1-4, with 7 bases identical to TRBD1. CDR1 SGHKS and CDR2 YYEKEE come from the germline V gene (reference sequence). There are 16 residues in the CDR3. V was pared by 5 bases and J by 4 bases, with 11 bases of the junction left unmatched. CDR3 in amino acids: CASSWIKGQINEKLFF. The DNA of the CDR3 is TGTGCCAGCAGTTGGATAAAGGGACAGATTAATGAAAAACTGTTTTTT.

This chain joins TRBV10-3 and TRBJ2-2, with TRBD2 matching over 9 bases. The CDR3 has 14 amino acids. Germline V lookup: CDR1 ENHRY, CDR2 SYGVKD. With 11 bases clipped from V and 5 bases from J, the junction kept 9 bases outside the gene matches. CDR3 DNA sequence: TGTGCCTCCCTAGCGGGGTACGGGACCGGGGAGCTGTTTTTT. Protein product: CASLAGYGTGELFF.

The V call is TRBV5-8, the J call TRBJ2-3; tentatively, D is TRBD2 (5 bases). Deletions cut 3 bases from V and 2 bases from J, with 10 bases between. The CDR3 extends over 14 amino acids. Germline V gene lookup returns CDR1 SGHTS and CDR2 YDEGEE. CDR3: CASSWTGYTDTQYF. In DNA form, the CDR3 reads TGTGCCAGCAGCTGGACGGGATACACAGATACGCAGTATTTT.

This chain uses TRBV2 with TRBJ1-4, with 7 positions matching TRBD1. The junction had 12 bases not matched to a gene; V was cut back by 3 bases and J by 8 bases. The CDR3 has 16 amino acids. Per the germline V gene, CDR1 is SNHLY and CDR2 is FYNNEI. The CDR3 is CASSEGGTGVGEKLFF. The CDR3, as DNA: TGTGCCAGCAGTGAGGGCGGCACAGGGGTTGGGGAAAAACTGTTTTTT.

The chain is built from TRBV19 and TRBJ1-1; TRBD1 matches at 8 bases. CDR1 LNHDA and CDR2 SQIVND come from the germline V gene (reference sequence). V shed 7 bases, J shed 7 bases, and the junction held 8 bases outside the gene matches. CDR3 size: 13 residues. CDR3 in amino acids: CASTAGRGREAFF. The DNA for the CDR3 is TGTGCCAGTACAGCGGGCAGGGGGCGTGAAGCTTTCTTT.

The J gene is TRBJ2-7, the V gene TRBV6-5; TRBD1 matches at 11 bases. V dropped 6 bases and J dropped 5; count of bases not matched to a gene: 6. This CDR3 contains 14 residues. The germline V gene encodes CDR1 MNHEY and CDR2 SVGAGI. The CDR3 region is CASSTGTGGNEQYF. The CDR3 region has the DNA TGTGCCAGCAGCACCGGGACAGGGGGGAACGAGCAGTACTTC.

The chain is built from TRBV7-2 and TRBJ1-3, with a tentative D call TRBD1 (6 bases). The CDR3 runs to 15 residues. V was trimmed by 3 bases and J by 4 bases, leaving 13 bases between them. Germline V gene data show CDR1 as SGHTA and CDR2 as FQGNSA. In DNA form, the CDR3 reads TGTGCCAGCAGCTTTTTGGGGGCGCTGGGAAACACCATATATTTT. Its protein product is CASSFLGALGNTIYF.

V is TRBV13 and J is TRBJ1-2; possible D gene TRBD1, 5 bases. The germline V gene encodes CDR1 PRHDT and CDR2 FYEKMQ (reference sequence). The V end was cut by 3 bases, the J end by 8 bases, with 19 bases between. The CDR3 loop spans 15 amino acids. CDR3 sequence reads: CASSLSGKYMYGYTF. CDR3 bases: TGTGCCAGCAGCTTGTCAGGGAAATATATGTACGGCTACACCTTC.

The CDR3 reads CASSLGAGNYGYTF. The CDR3 coding sequence is TGTGCCAGCAGCTTAGGGGCAGGAAACTATGGCTACACCTTC. This chain connects TRBV13 to TRBJ1-2; D is uncertain. The V end was cut by 0 bases, the J end by 2 bases, with 7 bases between. Germline CDR1 PRHDT, CDR2 FYEKMQ (reference sequence). The CDR3 is 14 amino acids.

Concerning this clone: A single base separates this from a much larger clone, so it may be a read error. The chain joins TRBV6-4 to TRBJ2-1; TRBD2 matches 9 bases. The V and J ends lost 3 bases and 2 bases, in that order; junction bases with no gene match: 2. The germline V gene has CDR1 MRHNA and CDR2 SNTAGT. The CDR3 is made up of 15 amino acids. CDR3 region: CASSEGGGAYNEQFF. CDR3 DNA: TGTGCCAGCAGTGAAGGCGGGGGGGCCTACAATGAGCAGTTCTTC.

The chain has TRBV5-4 and TRBJ2-3; 10 bases map to TRBD1. The CDR3 totals 15 residues. With V trimmed by 4 bases and J by 1 base, 3 bases remained unmatched. Germline V gene sequence: CDR1 SGHNT, CDR2 YYREEE (reference sequence). CDR3 residues: CASSRDRGRTDTQYF. CDR3 DNA: TGTGCCAGCAGCAGGGACAGGGGTCGCACAGATACGCAGTATTTT.

This chain uses TRBV19 with TRBJ1-1; TRBD1 matches 8 bases. This CDR3 spans 16 amino acids. Germline CDR1 is LNHDA and CDR2 is SQIVND (reference sequence). V shed 4 bases and J 4 bases; nucleotides not matched to a gene: 11. The CDR3 DNA reads as TGTGCCAGTAGTACCTGGAGGACAGGGAGGGGCACTGAAGCTTTCTTT. This gives the protein CASSTWRTGRGTEAFF.

The chain has TRBV6-6 and TRBJ1-6; TRBD1 aligns across 7 bases. Per the germline V gene, CDR1 is MNHNY and CDR2 is SVGAGI (reference sequence). The CDR3 is made up of 16 amino acids. Trimming at V came to 7 bases and at J to 7 bases, leaving 13 bases not matched to a gene. The CDR3 sequence: CASKHRGLLRNSPLHF. The CDR3, as DNA: TGTGCCAGCAAACACAGGGGCCTACTCCGAAATTCACCCCTCCACTTT.

This clone is a singleton in its sample. This chain joins TRBV5-5 and TRBJ2-2, with a tentative D call TRBD2 (5 bases). Germline CDR1 SGHKS, CDR2 YYEKEE (reference sequence). The V and J ends lost 2 bases and 3 bases respectively, with 17 bases between them. This CDR3 is built from 17 residues. In nucleotides, the CDR3 is TGTGCCAGCAGCTTCACAGCGGCCATCTTCCACACCGGGGAGCTGTTTTTT. Its translation: CASSFTAAIFHTGELFF.